Shown below are 10 T cell receptor beta chains from a single sample sequenced in a study of read filtering for tumor transcriptome and immune sequencing. This library used approximately 0.4 ug RNA and molecular barcoded adaptors spanning alpha/delta and beta/gamma chains. A single record per CDR3 protein comes from TCRdb applying MiXCR to the reads. The data show approximately 60,000 distinct CDR3 sequences, with 20% to 25% seen just once and approximately 18% held by the top ten. The sample taken for sequencing was a population of CD138-negative cells sorted from bone marrow. These receptor sequences come from a donor over 35 with multiple myeloma.

The sample holds many counts of this clonotype. This sequence joins TRBV27 and TRBJ2-3, with TRBD2 identical over 11 bases. CDR1 and CDR2 from the germline V gene are MNHEY and SMNVEV (reference sequence). The trim removed 6 bases at V and 6 bases at J, leaving 8 bases unmatched. The CDR3 covers 15 residues. The CDR3 nucleotides are TGTGCCAGCAGGGGTACTAGCGGGAGCGCCGATACGCAGTATTTT. It encodes CASRGTSGSADTQYF.

By share, this clonotype counts as medium-sized. V usage is TRBV6-1 and J usage is TRBJ2-1; D is uncertain. From germline, CDR1 is MNHNS and CDR2 SASEGT. The CDR3 has 13 residues. V lost 2 bases and J 1 base, leaving 3 bases between the germline ends. CDR3 in amino acids: CASSEQSYNEQFF. In DNA, the CDR3 is TGTGCCAGCAGTGAACAGTCCTACAATGAGCAGTTCTTC.

Note on this clonotype: A much larger clone differs by one base, so this may be a read error. The CDR3 loop is CSAGGAGPVDNEQFF. CDR3 nucleotide sequence: TGCAGTGCAGGGGGGGCAGGGCCGGTCGACAATGAGCAGTTCTTC. V and J are TRBV20-1 and TRBJ2-1; D might be TRBD2 (7 bases). The CDR3 extends over 15 amino acids. Germline CDR1 reads DFQATT; CDR2 reads SNEGSKA (reference sequence). Trimming removed 6 bases from V and 5 bases from J, with 20 bases in between.

This clonotype was observed at least ten times. The chain carries TRBV29-1 and TRBJ1-2; D gene uncertain. CDR1 SQVTM and CDR2 ANQGSEA come from the germline V gene. With 3 bases removed from V and 0 bases from J, the gap between germline ends came to 11 bases. The CDR3 has 14 residues. The CDR3 nucleotides read TGCAGCGTTGAGGACCCGTCGGCTAACTATGGCTACACCTTC. Protein: CSVEDPSANYGYTF.

The rearrangement joins TRBV12-3 or TRBV12-4 to TRBJ2-2; tentatively, D is TRBD2 (5 bases). The CDR3 length is 13 residues. V was shortened by 2 bases and J by 7 bases, with 8 bases between the two germline ends. Here the CDR3 DNA reads TGTGCCAGCAGTTTATCCGGGATCGGGGAGCTGTTTTTT. It translates to CASSLSGIGELFF.

Many counts were recorded for this clonotype. The rearrangement links TRBV12-3 or TRBV12-4 to TRBJ1-1; no definite D call. V shed 7 bases and J shed 2 bases, with 14 bases lying between them. The CDR3 has 14 residues. CDR3: CASIGRLLNTEAFF. Written as DNA, the CDR3 is TGTGCCAGCATCGGCCGGCTTCTCAACACTGAAGCTTTCTTT.

This clonotype appeared a few times. This sequence joins TRBV12-3 or TRBV12-4 and TRBJ2-1; 8 nucleotides match TRBD2. V lost 7 bases and J lost 6; bases outside the gene matches: 11. This CDR3 spans 15 amino acids. The CDR3 protein is CASKITGRGGNEQFF. The CDR3 region has the DNA TGTGCCAGCAAAATAACAGGACGGGGGGGCAATGAGCAGTTCTTC.

The chain carries TRBV2 and TRBJ1-5, with TRBD1 matching 8 bases. The V segment lost 6 bases and the J segment 5 bases; nucleotides outside the gene matches: 6. The CDR3 spans 14 residues. CDR1 is SNHLY and CDR2 is FYNNEI in the germline V gene. The CDR3 is CASSLQGEDQPQHF. CDR3 in DNA: TGTGCCAGCAGCCTACAGGGGGAGGATCAGCCCCAGCATTTT.

This clonotype was seen at least ten times. This rearrangement joins TRBV7-9 to TRBJ2-7; TRBD1 is a possible D gene (5 bases). V was trimmed by 1 base and J by 10 bases, leaving 11 bases between them. Germline loops: CDR1 SEHNR, CDR2 FQNEAQ (reference sequence). There are 12 residues in the CDR3. CDR3 nucleotide sequence: TGTGCCAGCAGCTTAGTCAACGACAGACAGTACTTC. It translates to CASSLVNDRQYF.

This clonotype showed up many times. The V call is TRBV13, the J call TRBJ1-1; D is perhaps TRBD1 (6 bases). With 4 bases removed from V and 10 bases from J, the gap between germline ends came to 16 bases. Per germline, CDR1 PRHDT and CDR2 FYEKMQ (reference sequence). The CDR3 runs 13 residues. CDR3: CASSSMDRRRAFF. The CDR3 DNA follows: TGTGCCAGCAGCTCGATGGACAGAAGGCGAGCTTTCTTT.